These T cell receptor beta chains were read from a single sample in a study of OX40 agonist ivuxolimab in advanced cancers. Only in-frame clones appear in the TCRdb table, and some are missing; sequencing was by immunoSEQ multiplex PCR. The repertoire includes 80,000 or so clones, 84% of them detected once, and around 25% sits in the top ten. The input for sequencing was CD4+ or CD8+ T cells sorted from blood, taken in a trial of the OX40 agonist ivuxolimab. The receptors derive from an adult with an advanced solid tumor such as melanoma, head and neck, liver or kidney cancer. Both conserved end residues are part of each CDR3. A D gene is named only where the DNA matches it firmly. Not all rows give a size; the values are once, few, many and, for expanded clones, a class.

TRBJ1-2 . TRBV7-2 . CASLRSAVGGYTF TGTGCCAGCCTAAGGTCCGCAGTGGGTGGCTACACCTTC
TRBJ1-1 . TRBV2 TRBD1 CASSNFQGEYTEAFF TGTGCCAGCAGTAATTTTCAGGGGGAGTACACTGAAGCTTTCTTT
TRBJ1-2 . TRBV7-2 . CASSLKANGYTF TGTGCCAGCAGCTTGAAGGCCAATGGCTACACCTTC
TRBJ1-5 . TRBV6-1 . CASSEWGPNQPQHF TGTGCCAGCAGTGAATGGGGCCCCAATCAGCCCCAGCATTTT
TRBJ2-3 . TRBV5-1 . CASRREGGADTQYF TGCGCCAGCCGACGCGAAGGGGGAGCAGATACGCAGTATTTT
TRBJ2-7 . TRBV2 TRBD2 CASTRTSGSHYEQYF TGTGCCAGCACCCGGACTAGCGGGAGTCACTACGAGCAGTACTTC
TRBJ2-3 . TRBV4-1 TRBD2 CASSQIGQPGLAGAGDTQYF TGCGCCAGCAGCCAGATCGGACAGCCGGGACTAGCGGGAGCAGGAGATACGCAGTATTTT
TRBJ2-3 once TRBV5-6 . CASSQKPHASDTQYF TGTGCCAGCAGCCAAAAACCCCACGCATCGGATACGCAGTATTTT
TRBJ2-6 . TRBV9 . CASSVFPGANVLTF TGTGCCAGCAGCGTATTCCCCGGGGCCAACGTCCTGACTTTC
TRBJ2-2 once TRBV14 . CASSQDSPDTGELFF TGTGCCAGCAGCCAAGACAGCCCGGACACCGGGGAGCTGTTTTTT
TRBJ1-5 . TRBV2 TRBD1 CASSEETGGQPQHF TGTGCCAGCAGTGAGGAGACAGGGGGCCAGCCCCAGCATTTT
TRBJ2-7 . TRBV5-1 . CASSSGPGYEQYF TGCGCCAGCAGCTCCGGCCCCGGGTACGAGCAGTACTTC
TRBJ1-5 . TRBV4-2 . CASSGASGGNQPQHF TGTGCCAGCAGCGGTGCTTCAGGGGGCAATCAGCCCCAGCATTTT
TRBJ1-4 . TRBV7-2 . CASSSWFATNEKLFF TGTGCCAGCAGCTCTTGGTTCGCAACTAATGAAAAACTGTTTTTT
TRBJ1-1 . TRBV11-2 . CAVTPQGNTEAFF TGTGCCGTTACTCCGCAGGGAAACACTGAAGCTTTCTTT
TRBJ2-2 . TRBV29-1 . CSVEDPGVPGELFF TGCAGCGTTGAAGATCCGGGGGTCCCCGGGGAGCTGTTTTTT
TRBJ2-7 . TRBV5-1 . CASSLDGSSYEQYF TGCGCCAGCAGCTTGGATGGAAGCTCCTACGAGCAGTACTTC
TRBJ1-6 . TRBV7-9 . CASSSTANNSPLHF TGTGCCAGCAGCTCTACCGCCAATAATTCACCCCTCCACTTT
TRBJ1-2 . TRBV15 . CATSSIDGIYGYTF TGTGCCACCAGCAGCATCGACGGAATCTATGGCTACACCTTC
TRBJ1-2 . TRBV7-6 . CASSRGPNYGYTF TGTGCCAGCAGCCGGGGCCCAAACTATGGCTACACCTTC
TRBJ2-2 once TRBV6-5 TRBD2 CASSYSGGANTGELFF TGTGCCAGCAGTTACTCGGGGGGGGCGAACACCGGGGAGCTGTTTTTT
TRBJ1-1 once TRBV12-5 . CASGLALDSSSRGFF TGTGCTAGTGGTTTGGCGCTCGACAGCTCGTCCCGCGGTTTCTTT
TRBJ2-2 . TRBV7-7 TRBD2 CASSLSGRGLTGELFF TGTGCCAGCAGCTTGTCAGGCCGGGGACTAACCGGGGAGCTGTTTTTT
TRBJ2-1 . TRBV4-1 TRBD2 CASSHPGLAGESEQFF TGCGCCAGCAGCCACCCGGGACTAGCGGGAGAGAGTGAGCAGTTCTTC
TRBJ1-4 . TRBV5-6 TRBD1 CASSLWIQGEFLREKLFF TGTGCCAGCAGCTTGTGGATCCAGGGGGAATTTTTAAGAGAAAAACTGTTTTTT
TRBJ2-5 . TRBV6-5 . CASSRGTVKETQYF TGTGCCAGCAGCCGCGGGACGGTTAAAGAGACCCAGTACTTC
TRBJ2-7 . TRBV5-1 . CASSLGSRVSYEQYF TGCGCCAGCAGCTTGGGAAGCAGGGTCTCCTACGAGCAGTACTTC
TRBJ2-7 . TRBV7-2 . CASSLAGSEQYF TGTGCCAGCAGCTTAGCAGGTAGCGAGCAGTACTTC
TRBJ2-3 . TRBV6-6 TRBD1 CASSSMTGTDTQYF TGTGCCAGCAGTTCTATGACAGGGACAGATACGCAGTATTTT
TRBJ2-1 . TRBV5-1 TRBD1 CASSLRQGNEQFF TGCGCCAGCAGCTTGAGACAGGGGAATGAGCAGTTCTTC
TRBJ2-1 . TRBV5-1 . CASRGGWMDNEQFF TGCGCCAGCAGAGGGGGTTGGATGGACAATGAGCAGTTCTTC
TRBJ2-1 . TRBV5-6 . CASSLGAHNEQFF TGTGCCAGCAGCTTGGGGGCGCACAATGAGCAGTTCTTC
TRBJ1-1 . TRBV6-5 . CASKYGDTEAFF TGTGCCAGCAAGTACGGGGACACTGAAGCTTTCTTT
TRBJ2-1 . TRBV10-3 . CAIRGGQRNEQFF TGTGCCATCAGGGGAGGACAGCGCAATGAGCAGTTCTTC
TRBJ1-1 . TRBV19 . CASSIRGFTEAFF TGTGCCAGTAGTATCAGGGGTTTCACTGAAGCTTTCTTT
TRBJ2-5 . TRBV2 TRBD2 CASRSLAGGRGTQYF TGTGCCAGCAGGTCACTAGCGGGGGGGCGGGGGACCCAGTACTTC
TRBJ1-1 . TRBV19 . CASSTQDFSNTEAFF TGTGCCAGTAGTACCCAGGACTTCTCAAACACTGAAGCTTTCTTT
TRBJ2-7 . TRBV7-9 TRBD1 CASSLGGTGDYEQYF TGTGCCAGCAGCTTAGGAGGGACAGGGGATTACGAGCAGTACTTC
TRBJ1-2 once TRBV5-1 . CASSLDGRGNYGYTF TGCGCCAGCAGCTTGGATGGCAGGGGAAACTATGGCTACACCTTC
TRBJ1-2 . TRBV7-9 . CASSFNRESYTF TGTGCCAGCAGCTTTAACAGGGAGAGCTACACCTTC
TRBJ1-1 . TRBV5-6 . CASSLANGAINTEAFF TGTGCCAGCAGCTTGGCCAACGGGGCCATCAACACTGAAGCTTTCTTT
TRBJ1-6 few TRBV30 TRBD1 CAWNPGQDNSPLHF TGTGCCTGGAATCCGGGACAGGATAATTCACCCCTCCACTTT
TRBJ1-1 few TRBV6-1 TRBD1 CASTYDRGGTEAFF TGTGCCAGCACCTACGACAGGGGGGGCACTGAAGCTTTCTTT
TRBJ2-1 . TRBV5-5 . CASSSAGMSYNEQFF TGTGCCAGCAGCTCCGCAGGGATGTCCTACAATGAGCAGTTCTTC
TRBJ2-7 . TRBV7-9 . CASSPGPYYEQYF TGTGCCAGCAGCCCTGGGCCTTACTACGAGCAGTACTTC
TRBJ2-7 . TRBV7-2 TRBD2 CASSLLPAGGRHEQYF TGTGCCAGCAGCTTATTACCAGCGGGGGGGCGACACGAGCAGTACTTC
TRBJ1-3 . TRBV7-2 . CASSLRGSGENTIYF TGTGCCAGCAGCTTAAGGGGAAGCGGAGAAAACACCATATATTTT
TRBJ1-3 . TRBV5-1 TRBD1 CASSWGRTGSGNTIYF TGCGCCAGCAGCTGGGGACGGACAGGGAGCGGAAACACCATATATTTT